One sample yielded the 25 T cell receptor beta chains listed below, sequenced in a study of CD8 T cells in Susac syndrome. Random hexamers were used to reverse transcribe the RNA input (about 0.5 to 1 ug). In TCRdb, the immunoSEQ multiplex PCR reads were re-called with MiXCR into one record per CDR3 protein. The profile shows more than 85,000 distinct CDR3 sequences, about 95% of them singletons. What was sequenced was CD4+ T cells from PBMCs. All receptors derive from a human donor with Susac syndrome.

The chain couples TRBV4-2 to TRBJ2-7; weak D call: TRBD1 (6 bases). The CDR3 runs 14 residues. Per the germline V gene, CDR1 is LGHNA and CDR2 is YNFKEQ. V shed 3 bases and J shed 0 bases, with 9 bases lying between them. CDR3: CASSHPDSSYEQYF. CDR3 bases: TGTGCCAGCAGCCACCCGGACAGCTCCTACGAGCAGTACTTC.

The rearrangement joins TRBV19 to TRBJ1-1; D gene unclear. The V and J ends lost 3 bases and 5 bases respectively, with 10 bases between them. This CDR3 comprises 13 residues. Germline assignment: CDR1 LNHDA and CDR2 SQIVND (reference sequence). The CDR3 DNA reads as TGTGCCAGTAGTATCGAAAGGAGGACTGAAGCTTTCTTT. This codes for CASSIERRTEAFF.

V gene TRBV7-9 combines with J gene TRBJ2-5; TRBD2 aligns across 9 bases. This CDR3 contains 18 residues. V was pared by 5 bases and J by 5 bases, with 18 bases of the junction left unmatched. Germline CDR1 SEHNR, CDR2 FQNEAQ (reference sequence). The CDR3 bases are TGTGCCAGCAGCCGTATAGCGGGGGCCCGCACTGGGCCCGAGACCCAGTACTTC. Protein: CASSRIAGARTGPETQYF.

This sequence joins TRBV7-2 and TRBJ2-3, with 13 nucleotides matching TRBD2. V dropped 4 bases and J dropped 4; count of bases not matched to a gene: 5. Germline V lookup: CDR1 SGHTA, CDR2 FQGNSA. This CDR3 region has 16 residues. The CDR3, as DNA: TGTGCCAGCAGCTCTCGGACTAGCGGGGGTGCAGATACGCAGTATTTT. It yields the protein CASSSRTSGGADTQYF. The full variable domain, rest sourced from reference TRBV7-2 and TRBJ2-3, is GAGVSQSPSNKVTEKGKDVELRCDPISGHTALYWYRQSLGQGLEFLIYFQGNSAPDKSGLPSDRFSAERTGGSVSTLTIQRTQQEDSAVYLCASSSRTSGGADTQYFGPGTRLTVL.

The chain recombines TRBV6-1 with TRBJ1-6; no clear D gene. The ends were cut back, 5 bases at V and 9 bases at J, with 11 bases in the middle. This CDR3 is 13 amino acids long. The germline V gene encodes CDR1 MNHNS and CDR2 SASEGT. As DNA, the CDR3 is TGTGCCAGCAGTTCGCCAGGCGCTTCACCCCTCCACTTT. Encoded protein: CASSSPGASPLHF.

This chain joins TRBV3-1 and TRBJ2-7; D is unresolved. The germline V gene encodes CDR1 LGHDT and CDR2 YNNKEL (reference sequence). CDR3 size: 12 residues. V lost 2 bases to trimming and J lost 12 bases, with 14 bases between them. The DNA of the CDR3 is TGTGCCAGCAGCCAATTGAGTGGTTGGCCGTACTTC. It yields the protein CASSQLSGWPYF.

The J gene is TRBJ2-6, the V gene TRBV5-1, with 13 bases fitting TRBD2. CDR3 size: 19 residues. Unmatched junction bases numbered 6, after V lost 3 bases and J lost 0 bases. Germline loops: CDR1 SGHRS, CDR2 YFSETQ. CDR3 region: CASSYGLAGDISGANVLTF. CDR3 coding DNA: TGCGCCAGCAGCTATGGACTAGCGGGGGATATCTCTGGGGCCAACGTCCTGACTTTC.

The J gene is TRBJ2-3, the V gene TRBV5-1; D is perhaps TRBD1 (5 bases). CDR3 length: 15 residues. The germline CDR1 and CDR2 sequences are SGHRS and YFSETQ. V lost 0 bases to trimming and J lost 5 bases, with 13 bases between them. In DNA, the CDR3 is TGCGCCAGCAGCTTGGGGGCAGGGTATGAAGATACGCAGTATTTT. Translating gives CASSLGAGYEDTQYF.

The chain couples TRBV20-1 to TRBJ1-2; D is ambiguous. The germline gives CDR1 DFQATT, CDR2 SNEGSKA (reference sequence). V lost 5 bases and J lost 4, with 14 bases in between. CDR3 size: 13 residues. As DNA, the CDR3 is TGCAGTGCTGAGGATCGGGGAGGCTATGGCTACACCTTC. Protein product: CSAEDRGGYGYTF.

The J gene is TRBJ2-1, the V gene TRBV12-3 or TRBV12-4; the D gene is possibly TRBD2 (5 bases). CDR3 size: 16 residues. V lost 2 bases and J lost 7, with 18 bases in between. CDR3 protein: CASSLPFGAEVNEQFF. The DNA for the CDR3 is TGTGCCAGCAGTTTACCCTTTGGAGCGGAGGTTAATGAGCAGTTCTTC.

The rearrangement links TRBV28 to TRBJ2-3; 7 positions agree with TRBD1. The CDR3 runs 15 residues. From germline, CDR1 is MDHEN and CDR2 SYDVKM. J gave up 5 bases and V 3 bases, and 8 bases lay outside the gene matches. The CDR3 here is CASSFPTGAVDTQYF. CDR3 coding DNA: TGTGCCAGCAGTTTCCCTACAGGGGCCGTAGATACGCAGTATTTT.

The chain couples TRBV5-4 to TRBJ1-4; D might be TRBD1 (5 bases). The V end was cut by 5 bases, the J end by 4 bases, with 12 bases between. Germline values: CDR1 SGHNT, CDR2 YYREEE (reference sequence). The CDR3 spans 14 residues. CDR3 amino acids: CASSRDSSNEKLFF. The CDR3 DNA reads TGTGCCAGCAGTCGCGACAGTAGTAATGAAAAACTGTTTTTT.

V gene TRBV5-4 combines with J gene TRBJ2-6; D is unclear. Germline lookup yields CDR1 SGHNT and CDR2 YYREEE (reference sequence). There are 15 residues in the CDR3. Trimming took 0 bases from V and 0 from J, leaving 4 bases between them. Written as DNA, the CDR3 is TGTGCCAGCAGCTTGGCCTCCTCTGGGGCCAACGTCCTGACTTTC. This sequence encodes CASSLASSGANVLTF.

The chain employs TRBV6-5 and TRBJ2-5; 7 bases match TRBD1. The CDR3 contains 14 residues. Germline CDR1 MNHEY, CDR2 SVGAGI. Trimming cost V 6 bases and J 3 bases; bases outside gene matches: 7. CDR3: CASSSWDSKETQYF. CDR3 nucleotide sequence: TGTGCCAGCAGCTCCTGGGACAGTAAAGAGACCCAGTACTTC.

The chain is built from TRBV5-4 and TRBJ2-3, with 7 bases matching TRBD1. The length of the CDR3 is 15 residues. V lost 4 bases, J lost 3 bases, and 8 bases stayed unmatched. The germline gives CDR1 SGHNT, CDR2 YYREEE (reference sequence). The CDR3 DNA is TGTGCCAGCAGCCCCGACAGGGTGAGGACAGATACGCAGTATTTT. It specifies CASSPDRVRTDTQYF.

The J gene is TRBJ2-7, the V gene TRBV30; 9 nucleotides line up with TRBD1. The CDR3 has 15 amino acids. The ends lost 3 bases at V and 2 bases at J; junction bases unmatched: 8. Germline lookup yields CDR1 GTSNPN and CDR2 SVGIG (reference sequence). CDR3 bases: TGTGCCTGGAGCGCCGGGACAGGGAGGGCCTACGAGCAGTACTTC. Amino acids: CAWSAGTGRAYEQYF.

The count of this clonotype is one. The chain uses TRBV30 and TRBJ2-6; D may be TRBD2 (7 bases). The CDR3 covers 18 residues. Trimming shortened V by 3 bases and J by 0 bases, and 18 bases separated the two germline ends. CDR1 and CDR2 from the germline V gene are GTSNPN and SVGIG (reference sequence). The CDR3 is CAWSGGGGEGSGANVLTF. The CDR3 DNA is TGTGCCTGGAGCGGGGGAGGGGGGGAGGGCTCTGGGGCCAACGTCCTGACTTTC.

The chain employs TRBV20-1 and TRBJ2-5; 8 bases line up with TRBD2. From germline, CDR1 is DFQATT and CDR2 SNEGSKA (reference sequence). V trimming: 1 base; J trimming: 2 bases; junction bases outside the gene matches: 9. This CDR3 is built from 16 residues. CDR3: CSARAGQRGTQETQYF. The CDR3 DNA sequence: TGCAGTGCTAGAGCAGGACAGCGGGGGACTCAAGAGACCCAGTACTTC.

The chain recombines TRBV4-1 with TRBJ2-1; no clear D gene. The CDR3 is 11 amino acids. Germline V lookup: CDR1 MGHRA, CDR2 YSYEKL. V was cut by 0 bases and J by 8 bases, with 2 bases left in between. The CDR3 DNA sequence: TGCGCCAGCAGCCAAGAATATGAGCAGTTCTTC. It is translated as CASSQEYEQFF.

V and J are TRBV30 and TRBJ2-7; 10 bases align to TRBD1. The germline V gene has CDR1 GTSNPN and CDR2 SVGIG (reference sequence). V was pared by 3 bases and J by 7 bases, with 6 bases of the junction left unmatched. CDR3 length: 13 residues. In DNA, the CDR3 is TGTGCCTGGAGGGGACAGGGGCCGAGTGAGCAGTACTTC. Protein product: CAWRGQGPSEQYF.

This chain connects TRBV3-1 to TRBJ2-3; no clear D gene. Germline CDR1 reads LGHDT; CDR2 reads YNNKEL (reference sequence). V gave up 1 base and J gave up 4 bases, with 12 bases separating them. The CDR3 is 15 residues long. CDR3 residues: CASSQVPGEADTQYF. The DNA of the CDR3 is TGTGCCAGCAGCCAAGTCCCGGGTGAGGCAGATACGCAGTATTTT.

This clonotype showed up just once. V usage is TRBV4-3 and J usage is TRBJ2-5; 7 bases map to TRBD2. The CDR3 is 15 residues long. V was clipped by 0 bases and J by 4 bases; unmatched bases: 5. Germline V gene data show CDR1 as LGHNA and CDR2 as YSLEER. CDR3 protein: CASSQDGPGGETQYF. The CDR3 DNA follows: TGCGCCAGCAGCCAAGACGGGCCGGGGGGAGAGACCCAGTACTTC.

V usage is TRBV20-1 and J usage is TRBJ2-4, with a tentative D call TRBD2 (5 bases). This CDR3 contains 13 residues. Trimming took off 3 bases at V and 5 bases at J, with 11 bases between the two ends. The V gene's germline CDR1 is DFQATT and CDR2 SNEGSKA (reference sequence). The CDR3 reads CSARTIWQNIQYF. DNA for the CDR3: TGCAGTGCTAGGACTATCTGGCAAAACATTCAGTACTTC.

The J gene is TRBJ1-5, the V gene TRBV15, with TRBD1 as a possible D gene (6 bases). The germline V gene has CDR1 LNHNV and CDR2 YYDKDF (reference sequence). This CDR3 is 16 amino acids long. V shed 1 base and J shed 7 bases, with 17 bases lying between them. CDR3 sequence reads: CATSRGAGGQRQPQHF. For the CDR3, the DNA is TGTGCCACCAGCAGAGGGGCGGGGGGGCAAAGGCAGCCCCAGCATTTT.

This rearrangement joins TRBV7-2 to TRBJ2-1, with 9 bases that match TRBD2. J gave up 7 bases and V 4 bases, and 11 bases lay outside the gene matches. The CDR3 has 16 amino acids. CDR1 is SGHTA, CDR2 FQGNSA, per germline. CDR3 in amino acids: CASSSQALAGRNEQFF. DNA of the CDR3: TGTGCCAGCAGCTCTCAGGCTCTAGCGGGGAGAAATGAGCAGTTCTTC.